This is a list of T cell receptor beta chains from one sample in a study of beta chain features in type 1 diabetes. The assay was immunoSEQ multiplex PCR, and TCRdb's table has in-frame clones only and misses some. The sample records 40,000 to 60,000 clones, just under 65% being singletons. Sequencing was done on a sample of stem cell memory CD4+ T cells from blood. Receptors originate from a woman in her 30s with type 1 diabetes. The CDR3 runs from the conserved cysteine through the conserved F or W. The D gene is left open where the match is weak. The size of a clone is reported for some rows only, either as once, few or many, or as a class for expanded clones.

d_gene	len	v_gene	j_gene	abundance	CDR3nt	CDR3aa
-	19	TRBV7-9	TRBJ1-2	-	TGTGCCAGCAGCTTAGCGGCGGGTAAGCGCCATTCCTCCGACTATGGCTACACCTTC	CASSLAAGKRHSSDYGYTF
-	14	TRBV7-9	TRBJ2-7	-	TGTGCCAGCAGCTGGAATACAGGGTCCAACGAGCAGTACTTC	CASSWNTGSNEQYF
TRBD2	16	TRBV6-6	TRBJ2-3	-	TGTGCCAGCAGCCACGGACTAGCGGGATCGGAAGATACGCAGTATTTT	CASSHGLAGSEDTQYF
-	13	TRBV5-8	TRBJ1-2	few	TGTGCCAGCAGCTTGCGCGGCAACTATGGCTACACCTTC	CASSLRGNYGYTF
-	13	TRBV18	TRBJ2-7	few	TGTGCCAGCTCCCCCCAGGGCCCCTACGAGCAGTACTTC	CASSPQGPYEQYF
-	15	TRBV15	TRBJ2-7	-	TGTGCCACCAGCAGAGATCTTTGGCGCAGGGCCGAGCAGTACTTC	CATSRDLWRRAEQYF
-	14	TRBV30	TRBJ2-7	few	TGTGCCTGGAAGGGGGGACAGAGATACTACGAGCAGTACTTC	CAWKGGQRYYEQYF
-	14	TRBV7-2	TRBJ2-2	few	TGTGCCAGCAGCTTAGGCAGGGTCACCGGGGAGCTGTTTTTT	CASSLGRVTGELFF
TRBD1	13	TRBV29-1	TRBJ1-1	-	TGCAGCGTTGAGGGACAGGGGAACACTGAAGCTTTCTTT	CSVEGQGNTEAFF
-	13	TRBV29-1	TRBJ1-2	-	TGCAGCGTTATTACCGACAGGATCGCTGGCTACACCTTC	CSVITDRIAGYTF
TRBD1	15	TRBV11-3	TRBJ2-2	-	TGTGCCAGCAGCTACGGGACAGCGAACACCGGGGAGCTGTTTTTT	CASSYGTANTGELFF
-	12	TRBV2	TRBJ2-5	once	TGTGCCAGCAGACAGATCCAAGAGACCCAGTACTTC	CASRQIQETQYF
TRBD1	16	TRBV4-2	TRBJ2-3	-	TGTGCCAGCAGCCAACTCGGGACAGGGGCTTCCGATACGCAGTATTTT	CASSQLGTGASDTQYF
-	13	TRBV7-9	TRBJ1-1	few	TGTGCCAGCAGCTTATCAGGGATTTCTGAAGCTTTCTTT	CASSLSGISEAFF
-	12	TRBV2	TRBJ1-5	-	TGTGCCAGCAGTTCGGGGATCAAGCCCCAGCATTTT	CASSSGIKPQHF
-	15	TRBV6-6	TRBJ2-5	few	TGTGCCAGCAACCCTGCCCCCAGGGGTGGCGAGACCCAGTACTTC	CASNPAPRGGETQYF
TRBD1	16	TRBV6-1	TRBJ2-1	few	TGTGCCAGCAGTGAAGTATGGGGACAGGGGAGGAATGAGCAGTTCTTC	CASSEVWGQGRNEQFF
TRBD1	12	TRBV28	TRBJ2-7	-	TGTGCCAGCAGCCCGACAGGGCACGAGCAGTACTTC	CASSPTGHEQYF
TRBD1	14	TRBV29-1	TRBJ2-4	few	TGCAGCGTGGAGGACAGGTTCAAAAAAAACATTCAGTACTTC	CSVEDRFKKNIQYF
TRBD1	14	TRBV15	TRBJ1-5	-	TGTGCCACCAGCGGACAGGGTTTTGAACAGCCCCAGCATTTT	CATSGQGFEQPQHF
TRBD1	16	TRBV28	TRBJ2-1	-	TGTGCCAGCAAACTAACACGACAGGGGCGATACAATGAGCAGTTCTTC	CASKLTRQGRYNEQFF
TRBD1	13	TRBV25-1	TRBJ2-7	-	TGTGCCAGCAGCGGGACAGGGCCTCACGAGCAGTACTTC	CASSGTGPHEQYF
-	14	TRBV7-2	TRBJ2-3	-	TGTGCCAGCAGCTTGAAGGACTCCACAGATACGCAGTATTTT	CASSLKDSTDTQYF
TRBD2	14	TRBV5-1	TRBJ2-5	-	TGCGCCAGCAGCTTGGATGGGGGGGAAGAGACCCAGTACTTC	CASSLDGGEETQYF
-	13	TRBV7-2	TRBJ2-1	once	TGTGCCAGCAGCTCGCTGCGGGATGGTGAGCAGTTCTTC	CASSSLRDGEQFF
TRBD2	14	TRBV19	TRBJ2-7	-	TGTGCCAGTAGTATAAGCGGGGCCTCCTACGAGCAGTACTTC	CASSISGASYEQYF
-	12	TRBV2	TRBJ2-3	-	TGTGCCAGCAGTCTGAGCACAGATACGCAGTATTTT	CASSLSTDTQYF
TRBD1	15	TRBV18	TRBJ1-1	-	TGTGCCAGCTCACCGCGGGGGACAGGGGACACTGAAGCTTTCTTT	CASSPRGTGDTEAFF
TRBD2	14	TRBV14	TRBJ2-1	-	TGTGCCAGCAGCCAAAGCGGGATATACAATGAGCAGTTCTTC	CASSQSGIYNEQFF